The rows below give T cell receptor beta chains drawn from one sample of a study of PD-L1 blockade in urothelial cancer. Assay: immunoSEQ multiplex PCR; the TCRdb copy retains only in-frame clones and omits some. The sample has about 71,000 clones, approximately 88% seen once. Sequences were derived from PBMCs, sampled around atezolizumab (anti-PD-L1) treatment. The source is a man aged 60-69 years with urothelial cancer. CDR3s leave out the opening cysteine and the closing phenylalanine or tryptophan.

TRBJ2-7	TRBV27	ASSLSPSTFREQY
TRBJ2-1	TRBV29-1	SVRIKGLADNEQF
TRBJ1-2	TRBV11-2	ASSLQPGRVPYNYGYT
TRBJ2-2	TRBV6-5	ASSGQEYGELF
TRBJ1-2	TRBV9	ASSVAPGNYGYT
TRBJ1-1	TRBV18	ASSPDRGEAF
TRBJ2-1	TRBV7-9	ASSLGMGLAGGRYNEQF
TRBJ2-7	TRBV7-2	ASSLGDLGGEQY
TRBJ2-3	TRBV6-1	ASSLDTQY
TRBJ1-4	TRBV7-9	ASSSGATVVANEKLF
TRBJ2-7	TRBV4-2	ASSQIQGYKGEQY
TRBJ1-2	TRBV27	ASSHFEPTDRAGYGYT
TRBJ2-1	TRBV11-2	ASSARLAGVNEQF